Listed below are T cell receptor beta chains from one sample, sequenced in a study of T cell changes during pregnancy in multiple sclerosis. TCRdb's table, derived via immunoSEQ multiplex PCR, lists solely in-frame clones and lacks some. The table includes 56,000 or so clones, roughly nine tenths detected once. The sample was CD4+ T cells from peripheral blood mononuclear cells, taken in the third trimester of pregnancy. Source of these receptors: a female donor with multiple sclerosis, enrolled in a pregnancy study. The CDR3 runs from the conserved cysteine through the conserved F or W. A D gene is named only where the DNA matches it firmly. The listing skips clone size in some rows; elsewhere it reads once, few, many or a size class.

CASSIETRGGGGYTF,TGTGCCAGTAGTATAGAAACTAGAGGAGGGGGCGGCTACACCTTC,TRBJ1-2,TRBV19,.,TRBD1
CASSVATSGANVLTF,TGTGCCAGCAGCGTAGCTACGTCTGGGGCCAACGTCCTGACTTTC,TRBJ2-6,TRBV9,.,.
CASRSAGGLRDTQYF,TGTGCCAGCAGATCTGCGGGGGGCCTCAGGGATACGCAGTATTTT,TRBJ2-3,TRBV7-2,.,TRBD2
CASSPLTRETQYF,TGTGCCAGCAGCCCGCTGACTCGCGAGACCCAGTACTTC,TRBJ2-5,TRBV11-2,.,.
CASSLGPRQFF,TGTGCCAGCAGCTTAGGGCCAAGGCAGTTCTTC,TRBJ2-1,TRBV7-3,.,.
CASSRSPQRGGMNTEAFF,TGTGCCAGTAGTAGGTCCCCTCAGAGGGGGGGCATGAACACTGAAGCTTTCTTT,TRBJ1-1,TRBV19,.,.
CASGGQISGNTIYF,TGTGCCAGTGGGGGACAGATCTCTGGAAACACCATATATTTT,TRBJ1-3,TRBV19,.,TRBD1
CASSNHRGYEQYF,TGTGCCAGCAGTAACCACAGGGGCTACGAGCAGTACTTC,TRBJ2-7,TRBV6-1,few,TRBD1
CASSGGTGGGNEQFF,TGTGCCAGCAGCGGAGGGACAGGGGGAGGCAATGAGCAGTTCTTC,TRBJ2-1,TRBV5-8,.,TRBD1
CASSLETDRGLNTEAFF,TGTGCCAGCAGCTTGGAAACGGACAGGGGGCTGAACACTGAAGCTTTCTTT,TRBJ1-1,TRBV5-8,.,TRBD1
CASRAGGHQFF,TGTGCCAGCAGGGCAGGGGGCCACCAGTTCTTC,TRBJ2-1,TRBV7-3,.,TRBD1
CAWSATGDTQYF,TGTGCCTGGAGTGCCACAGGGGATACGCAGTATTTT,TRBJ2-3,TRBV30,.,.
CASSLSAGAPGELFF,TGCGCCAGCAGCTTGTCGGCGGGAGCGCCCGGGGAGCTGTTTTTT,TRBJ2-2,TRBV5-1,.,TRBD2
CASSVIAGEVYNEQFF,TGTGCCAGCAGCGTCATAGCGGGAGAGGTCTACAATGAGCAGTTCTTC,TRBJ2-1,TRBV7-6,.,TRBD2
CASSIRRNYGYTF,TGTGCCAGTAGTATACGGAGGAACTATGGCTACACCTTC,TRBJ1-2,TRBV19,.,.
CASSLEVLRSKNDGYTF,TGCGCCAGCAGCTTGGAAGTTCTACGCTCGAAGAACGATGGCTACACCTTC,TRBJ1-2,TRBV5-1,.,.
CASSQGAKETQYF,TGTGCCAGCAGCCAAGGGGCCAAAGAGACCCAGTACTTC,TRBJ2-5,TRBV4-2,.,.
CASSIGHREQFF,TGTGCCAGTAGTATAGGACATCGTGAGCAGTTCTTC,TRBJ2-1,TRBV19,.,.
CASQRGTATFTDTQYF,TGCGCCAGCCAACGGGGGACAGCTACATTCACAGATACGCAGTATTTT,TRBJ2-3,TRBV5-1,.,.
CASSLTGSLGYTF,TGTGCCAGTAGCCTTACAGGGAGCCTGGGCTACACCTTC,TRBJ1-2,TRBV19,.,.
CASSLARGGPYTEAFF,TGTGCCAGCAGCTTAGCGAGGGGAGGACCGTACACTGAAGCTTTCTTT,TRBJ1-1,TRBV11-2,medium-sized,.
CASSTSQGFYYGYTF,TGTGCCAGCTCCACTTCGCAGGGATTCTACTATGGCTACACCTTC,TRBJ1-2,TRBV18,.,.
CAWSVSRTSGGSTDTQYF,TGTGCCTGGAGTGTATCCCGGACTAGCGGGGGGAGCACAGATACGCAGTATTTT,TRBJ2-3,TRBV30,.,TRBD2
CASSLTDSGNTIYF,TGCGCCAGCAGCTTGACAGACTCTGGAAACACCATATATTTT,TRBJ1-3,TRBV5-1,.,.
CASRSIGGRLYGYTF,TGTGCCAGCCGATCCATTGGAGGGAGACTCTATGGCTACACCTTC,TRBJ1-2,TRBV11-3,.,.
CASSELSSGQETQYF,TGTGCCAGCAGTGAATTGTCTAGCGGCCAGGAGACCCAGTACTTC,TRBJ2-5,TRBV25-1,few,TRBD2
CASSYQGTGRGYEQYF,TGTGCCAGCAGTTACCAAGGGACAGGGAGGGGCTACGAGCAGTACTTC,TRBJ2-7,TRBV6-5,.,TRBD1
CASSGKGSTDTQYF,TGCGCCAGCAGCGGGAAGGGCTCCACAGATACGCAGTATTTT,TRBJ2-3,TRBV10-1,.,.
CASSSNVAGPSYEQYF,TGTGCCAGCAGCTCAAATGTAGCGGGGCCCTCCTACGAGCAGTACTTC,TRBJ2-7,TRBV5-8,.,TRBD2
CASSSISGTGLLGEAFF,TGTGCCAGCAGTTCTATATCCGGGACAGGCCTCTTGGGGGAAGCTTTCTTT,TRBJ1-1,TRBV27,few,TRBD1
CATSPRTNRKTDTQYF,TGTGCCACCAGCCCGCGGACTAACCGAAAGACAGATACGCAGTATTTT,TRBJ2-3,TRBV15,.,.
CASSPSGQVNQPQHF,TGTGCCAGTAGCCCCTCAGGGCAGGTCAATCAGCCCCAGCATTTT,TRBJ1-5,TRBV19,.,.
CASSLVWQGNQPQHF,TGTGCCAGCAGCTTAGTATGGCAGGGTAATCAGCCCCAGCATTTT,TRBJ1-5,TRBV7-2,.,.
CASSEARRDQPQHF,TGTGCCAGCAGTGAAGCGAGGCGGGATCAGCCCCAGCATTTT,TRBJ1-5,TRBV2,.,.
CASSLEASFNSPLHF,TGTGCCAGCAGCTTAGAGGCTTCATTTAATTCACCCCTCCACTTT,TRBJ1-6,TRBV7-3,.,.
CASSDKGARYQYSNQPQHF,TGTGCCAGCAGTGACAAGGGGGCCCGCTACCAATATAGCAATCAGCCCCAGCATTTT,TRBJ1-5,TRBV6-4,.,TRBD1
CASSVGGRRGAGGYTF,TGTGCCAGCAGCGTAGGTGGAAGGAGGGGAGCAGGGGGCTACACCTTC,TRBJ1-2,TRBV9,.,.
CASSPFREGGDTEAFF,TGTGCCAGCTCACCTTTTCGAGAAGGGGGCGACACTGAAGCTTTCTTT,TRBJ1-1,TRBV18,once,TRBD1
CASSDLAGLSDTQYF,TGCGCCAGCAGTGATCTAGCGGGATTGTCAGATACGCAGTATTTT,TRBJ2-3,TRBV10-2,.,TRBD2
CASSLGGQSSYNEQFF,TGCGCCAGCAGCTTGGGGGGACAGAGCTCCTACAATGAGCAGTTCTTC,TRBJ2-1,TRBV5-1,.,TRBD1
CASSLATGRQETQYF,TGTGCCAGCAGTTTAGCGACAGGCCGACAAGAGACCCAGTACTTC,TRBJ2-5,TRBV13,.,.
CASSPRTGAYNEQFF,TGTGCCAGCAGTCCCCGGACAGGGGCTTACAATGAGCAGTTCTTC,TRBJ2-1,TRBV27,.,TRBD1
CASSVGLTGELFF,TGTGCCAGCAGCGTAGGTCTGACCGGGGAGCTGTTTTTT,TRBJ2-2,TRBV9,.,.
CAWSPGQGGNEKLFF,TGTGCCTGGAGCCCAGGACAGGGAGGAAATGAAAAACTGTTTTTT,TRBJ1-4,TRBV30,.,TRBD1
CASSLSGQGYGYTF,TGCGCCAGCAGCCTCTCGGGACAGGGCTATGGCTACACCTTC,TRBJ1-2,TRBV5-1,.,TRBD1
CASSRVENYMNTEAFF,TGTGCCAGCTCCAGGGTAGAGAATTACATGAACACTGAAGCTTTCTTT,TRBJ1-1,TRBV4-2,.,.
CASSLPSGQGLSEQYF,TGTGCCAGCAGCTTACCCTCGGGACAGGGGTTATCCGAGCAGTACTTC,TRBJ2-7,TRBV5-4,.,TRBD1
CSVGDLLQETQYF,TGCAGCGTTGGAGACCTCCTCCAAGAGACCCAGTACTTC,TRBJ2-5,TRBV29-1,.,.
CASSVIADTQYF,TGTGCCAGCAGCGTAATCGCAGATACGCAGTATTTT,TRBJ2-3,TRBV9,.,.
CASTPQGLMNTEAFF,TGTGCCAGCACTCCCCAGGGGCTCATGAACACTGAAGCTTTCTTT,TRBJ1-1,TRBV2,.,.
CASGPRSGKSNEQFF,TGTGCTAGTGGCCCCCGTAGCGGGAAATCTAATGAGCAGTTCTTC,TRBJ2-1,TRBV12-5,.,TRBD2
CAWTLQGTDTQYF,TGTGCCTGGACCTTACAGGGCACAGATACGCAGTATTTT,TRBJ2-3,TRBV30,.,.
CASSGGQGYSSAYEQYF,TGTGCCAGCAGTGGGGGACAGGGTTATAGTTCGGCCTACGAGCAGTACTTC,TRBJ2-7,TRBV6-1,.,TRBD1
CASSLGAQNTEAFF,TGCGCCAGCAGCTTAGGGGCCCAGAACACTGAAGCTTTCTTT,TRBJ1-1,TRBV5-1,.,.
CASSSAGTGSGANVLTF,TGTGCCAGCAGCTCCGCCGGGACAGGCTCTGGGGCCAACGTCCTGACTTTC,TRBJ2-6,TRBV7-6,.,TRBD1
CASSRLFRQDNQPQHF,TGTGCCAGTAGCCGTTTATTTAGACAGGACAATCAGCCCCAGCATTTT,TRBJ1-5,TRBV19,few,.
CASSLAPSGDEQYF,TGTGCCAGCAGCTTAGCGCCTAGCGGGGACGAGCAGTACTTC,TRBJ2-7,TRBV7-9,.,TRBD2